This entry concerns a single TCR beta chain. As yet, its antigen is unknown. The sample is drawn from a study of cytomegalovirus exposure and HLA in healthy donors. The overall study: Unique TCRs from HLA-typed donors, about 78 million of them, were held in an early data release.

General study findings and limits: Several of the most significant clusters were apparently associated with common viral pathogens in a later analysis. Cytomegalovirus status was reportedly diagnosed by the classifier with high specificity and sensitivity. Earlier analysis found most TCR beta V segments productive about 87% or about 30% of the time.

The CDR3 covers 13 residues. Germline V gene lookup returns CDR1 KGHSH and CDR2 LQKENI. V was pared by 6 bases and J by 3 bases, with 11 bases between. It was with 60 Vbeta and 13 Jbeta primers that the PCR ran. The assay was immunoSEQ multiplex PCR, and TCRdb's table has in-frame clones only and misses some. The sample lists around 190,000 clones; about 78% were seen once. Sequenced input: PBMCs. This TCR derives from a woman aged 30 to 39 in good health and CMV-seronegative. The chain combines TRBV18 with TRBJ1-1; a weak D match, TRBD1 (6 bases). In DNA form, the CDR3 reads TGTGCCAGCTCGCCAGACAGGCACACTGAAGCTTTCTTT. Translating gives CASSPDRHTEAFF.